One sample yielded the 8 T cell receptor beta chains listed below, sequenced in a study of CXCR3-negative and CXCR3-positive naive CD8 T cells. 5' RACE that incorporated UMI labels was used to prepare the TRB cDNA libraries. Reanalyzing the 5' RACE reads, TCRdb keeps one entry per CDR3 protein, without DNA. This sample's table reports around 140,000 distinct CDR3 sequences. The sequenced sample consisted of naive CXCR3- CD8+ T cells from blood. Subset here: CD45RO-CCR7+CD27+CD95- naive CD8+ T cells lacking CXCR3 (TNR3-). These receptors were obtained from a human donor in good health. Some clones in this sample may be carry-over from other donors' samples.

The chain recombines TRBV7-9 with TRBJ2-7; TCRdb picks TRBD1, but there is no DNA to check that call. The CDR3 totals 15 residues. Germline CDR1 is SEHNR and CDR2 is FQNEAQ (reference sequence). CDR3 sequence reads: CASSLEGSHSYEQYF.

The genes are TRBV19 and TRBJ2-3; as DNA is missing, the TRBD1 call by TCRdb cannot be tested. The CDR3 has 13 amino acids. Germline CDR1 reads LNHDA; CDR2 reads SQIVND (reference sequence). This chain's CDR3 is CASSLTGSDTQYF.

The rearrangement uses TRBV20-1 and TRBJ2-2. CDR3 length: 15 amino acids. The germline V gene has CDR1 DFQATT and CDR2 SNEGSKA (reference sequence). The CDR3 sequence is CSARVPLTNTGELFF.

The chain combines TRBV29-1 with TRBJ2-7; the TRBD2 assignment by TCRdb is unverifiable without DNA. Germline V CDR1 and CDR2: SQVTM, ANQGSEA. The CDR3 runs 12 residues. The CDR3 reads CSAALAGYEQYF.

CDR3 loop: CASSLNRGLNTEAFF. The chain joins TRBV7-3 to TRBJ1-1; without DNA, the TCRdb call of TRBD1 cannot be checked. The CDR3 runs 15 residues. Germline V gene data show CDR1 as SGHTA and CDR2 as FQGTGA.

V and J are TRBV4-1 and TRBJ2-6. This CDR3 is 15 amino acids long. Germline CDR1 reads MGHRA; CDR2 reads YSYEKL. CDR3 loop: CASSQGVSGANVLTF.

The chain employs TRBV7-2 and TRBJ2-3; lacking DNA, the TRBD2 call made by TCRdb goes unchecked. The CDR3 is 17 amino acids. CDR1 is SGHTA and CDR2 is FQGNSA in the germline V gene. This CDR3 reads CASSLEATGVFADTQYF.

CDR3 in amino acids: CASSGANYNEQFF. V and J are TRBV2 and TRBJ2-1. Germline CDR1 reads SNHLY; CDR2 reads FYNNEI. The length of the CDR3 is 13 residues.